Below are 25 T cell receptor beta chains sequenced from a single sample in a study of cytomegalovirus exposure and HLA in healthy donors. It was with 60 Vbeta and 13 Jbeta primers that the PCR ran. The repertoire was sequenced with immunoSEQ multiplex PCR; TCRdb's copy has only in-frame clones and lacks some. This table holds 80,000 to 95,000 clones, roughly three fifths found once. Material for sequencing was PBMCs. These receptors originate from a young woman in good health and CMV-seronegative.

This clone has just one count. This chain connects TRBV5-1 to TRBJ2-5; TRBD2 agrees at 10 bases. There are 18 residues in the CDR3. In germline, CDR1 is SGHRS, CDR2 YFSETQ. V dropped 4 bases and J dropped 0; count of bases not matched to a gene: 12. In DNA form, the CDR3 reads TGCGCCAGCAGCCTTGCGGCTAGCGGGGGACTGTACCAAGAGACCCAGTACTTC. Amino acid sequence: CASSLAASGGLYQETQYF. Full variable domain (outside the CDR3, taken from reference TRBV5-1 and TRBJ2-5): KAGVTQTPRYLIKTRGQQVTLSCSPISGHRSVSWYQQTPGQGLQFLFEYFSETQRNKGNFPGRFSGRQFSNSRSEMNVSTLELGDSALYLCASSLAASGGLYQETQYFGPGTRLLVL.

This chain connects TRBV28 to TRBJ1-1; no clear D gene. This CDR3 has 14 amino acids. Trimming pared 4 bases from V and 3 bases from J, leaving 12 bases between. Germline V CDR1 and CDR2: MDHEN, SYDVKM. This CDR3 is CASSWPQEDTEAFF. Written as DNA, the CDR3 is TGTGCCAGCAGTTGGCCGCAGGAAGACACTGAAGCTTTCTTT.

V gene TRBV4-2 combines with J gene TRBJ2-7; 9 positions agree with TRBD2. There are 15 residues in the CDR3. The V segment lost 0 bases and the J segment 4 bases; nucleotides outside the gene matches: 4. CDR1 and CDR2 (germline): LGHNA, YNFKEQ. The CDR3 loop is CASSQEAGGVYEQYF. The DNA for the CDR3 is TGTGCCAGCAGCCAAGAAGCGGGGGGCGTGTACGAGCAGTACTTC.

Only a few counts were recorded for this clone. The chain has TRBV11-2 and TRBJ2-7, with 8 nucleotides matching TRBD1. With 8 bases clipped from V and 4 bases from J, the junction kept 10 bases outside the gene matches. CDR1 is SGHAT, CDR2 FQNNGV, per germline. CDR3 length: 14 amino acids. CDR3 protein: CASRLPGQAYEQYF. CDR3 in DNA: TGTGCCAGCCGACTTCCGGGACAGGCATACGAGCAGTACTTC.

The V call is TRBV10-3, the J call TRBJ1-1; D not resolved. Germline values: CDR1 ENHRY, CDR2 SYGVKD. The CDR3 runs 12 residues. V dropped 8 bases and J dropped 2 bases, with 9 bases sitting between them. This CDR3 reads CAIADINTEAFF. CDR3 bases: TGTGCCATCGCGGATATAAACACTGAAGCTTTCTTT.

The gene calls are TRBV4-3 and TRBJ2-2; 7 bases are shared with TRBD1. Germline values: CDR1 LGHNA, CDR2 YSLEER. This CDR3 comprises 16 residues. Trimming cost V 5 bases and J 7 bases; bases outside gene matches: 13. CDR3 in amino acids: CASSLNAGGPIGELFF. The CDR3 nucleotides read TGCGCCAGCAGCTTAAATGCAGGGGGACCTATCGGGGAGCTGTTTTTT.

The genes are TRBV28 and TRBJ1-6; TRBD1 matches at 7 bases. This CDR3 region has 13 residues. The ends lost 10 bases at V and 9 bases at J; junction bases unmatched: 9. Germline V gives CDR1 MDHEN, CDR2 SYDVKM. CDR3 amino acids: CAIRRTGVSPLHF. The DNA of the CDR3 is TGTGCCATCAGAAGGACAGGAGTTTCACCCCTCCACTTT.

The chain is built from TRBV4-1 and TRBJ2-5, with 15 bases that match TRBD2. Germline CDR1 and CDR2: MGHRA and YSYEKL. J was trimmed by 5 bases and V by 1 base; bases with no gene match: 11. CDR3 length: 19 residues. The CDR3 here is CASSQGPWTSGGVLETQYF. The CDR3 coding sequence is TGCGCCAGCAGCCAAGGGCCCTGGACTAGCGGGGGGGTCCTTGAGACCCAGTACTTC.

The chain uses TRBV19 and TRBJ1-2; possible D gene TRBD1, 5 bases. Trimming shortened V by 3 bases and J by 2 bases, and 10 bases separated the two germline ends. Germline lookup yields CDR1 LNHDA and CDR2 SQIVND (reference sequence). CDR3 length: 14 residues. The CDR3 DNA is TGTGCCAGTAGTATTTCAGGGAGGAACTATGGCTACACCTTC. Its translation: CASSISGRNYGYTF.

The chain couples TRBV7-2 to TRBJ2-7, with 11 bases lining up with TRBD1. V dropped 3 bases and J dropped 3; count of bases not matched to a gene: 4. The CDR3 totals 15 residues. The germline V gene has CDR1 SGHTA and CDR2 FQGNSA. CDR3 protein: CASSFGQGAVYEQYF. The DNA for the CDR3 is TGTGCCAGCAGCTTTGGACAGGGGGCAGTCTACGAGCAGTACTTC.

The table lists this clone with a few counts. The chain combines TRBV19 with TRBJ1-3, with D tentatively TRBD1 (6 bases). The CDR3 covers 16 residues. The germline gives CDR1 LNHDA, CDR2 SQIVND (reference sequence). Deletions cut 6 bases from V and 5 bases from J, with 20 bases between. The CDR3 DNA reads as TGTGCCAGTAGCCATTCACTTGGGGGCCTTCGAAACACCATATATTTT. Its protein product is CASSHSLGGLRNTIYF.

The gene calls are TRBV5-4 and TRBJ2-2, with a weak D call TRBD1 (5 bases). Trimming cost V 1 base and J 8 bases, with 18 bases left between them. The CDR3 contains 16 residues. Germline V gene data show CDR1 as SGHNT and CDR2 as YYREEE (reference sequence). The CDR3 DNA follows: TGTGCCAGCAGCTTGCTGTCAGGGCCCTTCTCTGGGGAGCTGTTTTTT. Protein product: CASSLLSGPFSGELFF.

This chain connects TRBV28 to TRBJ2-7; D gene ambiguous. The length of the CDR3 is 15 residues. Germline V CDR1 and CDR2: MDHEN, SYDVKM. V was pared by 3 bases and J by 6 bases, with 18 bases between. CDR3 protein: CASSFDNRPSSEQYF. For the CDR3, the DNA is TGTGCCAGCAGTTTTGATAACAGACCAAGTAGCGAGCAGTACTTC.

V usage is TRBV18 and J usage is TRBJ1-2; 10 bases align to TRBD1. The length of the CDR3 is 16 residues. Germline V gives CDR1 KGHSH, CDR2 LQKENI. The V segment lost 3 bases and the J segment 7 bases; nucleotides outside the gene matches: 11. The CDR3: CASSPRQGASDSGYTF. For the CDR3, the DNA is TGTGCCAGCTCACCCCGACAGGGGGCGAGTGATAGTGGCTACACCTTC. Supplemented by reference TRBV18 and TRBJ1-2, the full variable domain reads NAGVMQNPRHLVRRRGQEARLRCSPMKGHSHVYWYRQLPEEGLKFMVYLQKENIIDESGMPKERFSAEFPKEGPSILRIQQVVRGDSAAYFCASSPRQGASDSGYTFGSGTRLTVV.

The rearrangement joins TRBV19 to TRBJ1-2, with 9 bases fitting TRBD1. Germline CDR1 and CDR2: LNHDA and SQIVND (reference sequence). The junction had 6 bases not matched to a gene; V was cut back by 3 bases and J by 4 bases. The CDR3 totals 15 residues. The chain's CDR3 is CASSIPSTGGYGYTF. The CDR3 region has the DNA TGTGCCAGTAGTATTCCCTCGACAGGGGGCTATGGCTACACCTTC.

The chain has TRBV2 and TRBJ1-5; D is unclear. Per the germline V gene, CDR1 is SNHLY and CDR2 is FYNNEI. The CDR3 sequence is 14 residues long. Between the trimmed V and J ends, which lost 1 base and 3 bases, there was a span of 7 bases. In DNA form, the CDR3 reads TGTGCCAGCAGTGAAGGGGCCCCCAATCAGCCCCAGCATTTT. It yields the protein CASSEGAPNQPQHF.

CDR3 DNA: TGTGCCAGCAGCTTATCCCTTATTAATGAAAAACTGTTTTTT. Translation gives CASSLSLINEKLFF. The genes are TRBV7-2 and TRBJ1-4; D not certain. The germline gives CDR1 SGHTA, CDR2 FQGNSA. The V end lost 2 bases, the J end lost 4 bases, and 8 bases lay between the germline ends. The CDR3 covers 14 residues.

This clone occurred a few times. CDR3 sequence: CASSLDGENTEAFF. In DNA, the CDR3 is TGCGCCAGCAGCTTGGATGGAGAGAACACTGAAGCTTTCTTT. The rearrangement uses TRBV5-1 and TRBJ1-1; D not resolved. This CDR3 has 14 amino acids. Germline CDR1 is SGHRS and CDR2 is YFSETQ. V was shortened by 0 bases and J by 1 base, with 7 bases between the two germline ends.

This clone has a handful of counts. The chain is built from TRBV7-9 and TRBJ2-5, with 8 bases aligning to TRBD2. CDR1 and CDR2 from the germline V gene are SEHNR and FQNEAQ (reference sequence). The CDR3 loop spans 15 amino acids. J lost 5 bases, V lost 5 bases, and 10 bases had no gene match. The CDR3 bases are TGTGCCAGCAGCGTAAGAGCAGCGGGAGTTGAGACCCAGTACTTC. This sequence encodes CASSVRAAGVETQYF.

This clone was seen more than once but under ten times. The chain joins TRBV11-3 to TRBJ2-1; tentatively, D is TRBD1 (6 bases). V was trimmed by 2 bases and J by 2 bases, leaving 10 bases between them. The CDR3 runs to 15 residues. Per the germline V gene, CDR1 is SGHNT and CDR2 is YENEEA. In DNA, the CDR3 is TGTGCCAGCAGCTTAAAGCAGGGGCCCTACAATGAGCAGTTCTTC. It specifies CASSLKQGPYNEQFF.

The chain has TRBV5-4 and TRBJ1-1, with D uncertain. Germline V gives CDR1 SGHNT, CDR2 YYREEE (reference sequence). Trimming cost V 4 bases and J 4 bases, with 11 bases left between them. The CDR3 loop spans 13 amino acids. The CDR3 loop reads CASSPSRTTEAFF. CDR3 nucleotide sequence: TGTGCCAGCAGCCCCTCCAGAACCACTGAAGCTTTCTTT.

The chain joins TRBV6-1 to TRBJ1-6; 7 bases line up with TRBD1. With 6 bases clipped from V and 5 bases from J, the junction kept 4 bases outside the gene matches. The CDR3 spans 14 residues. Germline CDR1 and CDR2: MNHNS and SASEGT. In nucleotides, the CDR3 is TGTGCCAGCAGCGCCGGGACAGATAATTCACCCCTCCACTTT. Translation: CASSAGTDNSPLHF.

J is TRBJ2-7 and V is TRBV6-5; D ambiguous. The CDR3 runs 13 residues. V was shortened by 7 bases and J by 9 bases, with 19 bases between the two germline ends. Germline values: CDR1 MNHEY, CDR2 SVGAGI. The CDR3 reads CASTSRRGHGQYF. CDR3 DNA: TGTGCCAGCACCTCACGGCGCGGCCACGGGCAGTACTTC.

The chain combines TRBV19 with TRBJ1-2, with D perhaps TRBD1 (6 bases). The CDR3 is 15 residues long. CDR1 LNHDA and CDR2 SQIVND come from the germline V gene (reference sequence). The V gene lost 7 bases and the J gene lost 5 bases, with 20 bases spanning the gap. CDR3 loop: CASTLLGGGEYGYTF. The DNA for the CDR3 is TGTGCCAGTACGCTTCTTGGGGGGGGCGAGTATGGCTACACCTTC.

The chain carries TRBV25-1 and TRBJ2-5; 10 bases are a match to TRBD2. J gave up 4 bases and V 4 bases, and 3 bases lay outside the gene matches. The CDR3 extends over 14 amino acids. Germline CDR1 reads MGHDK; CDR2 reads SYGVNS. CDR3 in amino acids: CASSALAGVETQYF. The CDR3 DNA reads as TGTGCCAGCAGTGCCCTAGCGGGAGTAGAGACCCAGTACTTC.